A selection of T cell receptor beta chains follows, all from one sample in a study of cytotoxic CD8 clonotypes in ibrutinib-treated CLL. Profiling relied on immunoSEQ multiplex PCR, and the TCRdb table lists in-frame clones only, not all of them. The data hold 300,000 to 350,000 clones, with more than 65% observed a single time. The specimen comprised PBMCs, sampled before ibrutinib treatment. The receptors were sampled from a human donor with chronic lymphocytic leukemia. Both conserved end residues are part of each CDR3. Each record gives: V gene, J gene, CDR3 protein.

>TRBV7-9|TRBJ2-1
CASSLSSGNDEQFF
>TRBV4-1|TRBJ2-3
CASSLTGTGHPTDTQYF
>TRBV6-1|TRBJ2-1
CASSRTSGSSSEQFF
>TRBV27|TRBJ2-2
CASTGQRENTGELFF
>TRBV16|TRBJ1-1
CASSPTGTTEAFF
>TRBV10-2|TRBJ2-7
CASRGGTSGTIYEQYF
>TRBV29-1|TRBJ1-2
CSVASTAYYGYTF
>TRBV7-2|TRBJ2-7
CASSLIGGTHSHEQYF
>TRBV30|TRBJ1-4
CAWSAPGQGNEKLFF
>TRBV4-2|TRBJ2-3
CASSQEGPAGGPTDTQYF
>TRBV7-2|TRBJ1-3
CASSSPWGGNTIYF
>TRBV6-5|TRBJ2-7
CASSYSWTSGYEQYF
>TRBV20-1|TRBJ1-1
CSAREQGRAFF
>TRBV5-1|TRBJ1-4
CASSPEGTGREKLFF
>TRBV6-1|TRBJ1-2
CASSEWGDRDYGYTF
>TRBV7-2|TRBJ2-7
CASSLSTGVLAYEQYF
>TRBV5-5|TRBJ2-5
CASSPSGYKETQYF
>TRBV6-6|TRBJ1-1
CASSYPGNTEAFF
>TRBV5-4|TRBJ2-4
CASSSGQGSVKNIQYF
>TRBV7-8|TRBJ1-5
CASSLDSANQPQHF
>TRBV10-1|TRBJ2-7
CASSDPTSGRFYEQYF
>TRBV2|TRBJ2-1
CASSQTGSEQFF
>TRBV5-1|TRBJ1-4
CASSLVPATATNEKLFF
>TRBV4-3|TRBJ2-3
CASSQDGAASFTDTQYF
>TRBV6-1|TRBJ1-2
CASTKGGQLYGYTF
>TRBV5-1|TRBJ1-2
CASSLDHYGYTF
>TRBV5-1|TRBJ2-3
CASSRLSSSGQKTDTQYF
>TRBV30|TRBJ2-7
CACNRERYEQYF
>TRBV5-1|TRBJ2-3
CASSLAGLAGATDTQYF
>TRBV4-3|TRBJ2-1
CASSPYGTTYNEQFF
>TRBV4-3|TRBJ2-1
CASSQDRGQYNEQFF
>TRBV7-3|TRBJ2-1
CASSPGLAGYNEQFF